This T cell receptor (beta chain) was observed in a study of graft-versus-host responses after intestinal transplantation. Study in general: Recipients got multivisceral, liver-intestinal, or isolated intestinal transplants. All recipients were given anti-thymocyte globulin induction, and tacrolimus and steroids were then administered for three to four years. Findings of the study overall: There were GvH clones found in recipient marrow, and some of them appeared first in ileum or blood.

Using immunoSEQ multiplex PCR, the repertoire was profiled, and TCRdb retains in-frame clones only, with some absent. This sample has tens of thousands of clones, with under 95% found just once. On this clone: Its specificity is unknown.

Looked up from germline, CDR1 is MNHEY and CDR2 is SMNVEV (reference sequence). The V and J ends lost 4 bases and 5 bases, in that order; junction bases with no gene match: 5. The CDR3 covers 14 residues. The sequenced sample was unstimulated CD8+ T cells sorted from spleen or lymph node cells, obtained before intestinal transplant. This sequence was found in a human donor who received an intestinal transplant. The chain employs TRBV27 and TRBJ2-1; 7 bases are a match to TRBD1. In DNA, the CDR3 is TGTGCCAGCAGTTCCCGGGACAGACACAATGAGCAGTTCTTC. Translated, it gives CASSSRDRHNEQFF.